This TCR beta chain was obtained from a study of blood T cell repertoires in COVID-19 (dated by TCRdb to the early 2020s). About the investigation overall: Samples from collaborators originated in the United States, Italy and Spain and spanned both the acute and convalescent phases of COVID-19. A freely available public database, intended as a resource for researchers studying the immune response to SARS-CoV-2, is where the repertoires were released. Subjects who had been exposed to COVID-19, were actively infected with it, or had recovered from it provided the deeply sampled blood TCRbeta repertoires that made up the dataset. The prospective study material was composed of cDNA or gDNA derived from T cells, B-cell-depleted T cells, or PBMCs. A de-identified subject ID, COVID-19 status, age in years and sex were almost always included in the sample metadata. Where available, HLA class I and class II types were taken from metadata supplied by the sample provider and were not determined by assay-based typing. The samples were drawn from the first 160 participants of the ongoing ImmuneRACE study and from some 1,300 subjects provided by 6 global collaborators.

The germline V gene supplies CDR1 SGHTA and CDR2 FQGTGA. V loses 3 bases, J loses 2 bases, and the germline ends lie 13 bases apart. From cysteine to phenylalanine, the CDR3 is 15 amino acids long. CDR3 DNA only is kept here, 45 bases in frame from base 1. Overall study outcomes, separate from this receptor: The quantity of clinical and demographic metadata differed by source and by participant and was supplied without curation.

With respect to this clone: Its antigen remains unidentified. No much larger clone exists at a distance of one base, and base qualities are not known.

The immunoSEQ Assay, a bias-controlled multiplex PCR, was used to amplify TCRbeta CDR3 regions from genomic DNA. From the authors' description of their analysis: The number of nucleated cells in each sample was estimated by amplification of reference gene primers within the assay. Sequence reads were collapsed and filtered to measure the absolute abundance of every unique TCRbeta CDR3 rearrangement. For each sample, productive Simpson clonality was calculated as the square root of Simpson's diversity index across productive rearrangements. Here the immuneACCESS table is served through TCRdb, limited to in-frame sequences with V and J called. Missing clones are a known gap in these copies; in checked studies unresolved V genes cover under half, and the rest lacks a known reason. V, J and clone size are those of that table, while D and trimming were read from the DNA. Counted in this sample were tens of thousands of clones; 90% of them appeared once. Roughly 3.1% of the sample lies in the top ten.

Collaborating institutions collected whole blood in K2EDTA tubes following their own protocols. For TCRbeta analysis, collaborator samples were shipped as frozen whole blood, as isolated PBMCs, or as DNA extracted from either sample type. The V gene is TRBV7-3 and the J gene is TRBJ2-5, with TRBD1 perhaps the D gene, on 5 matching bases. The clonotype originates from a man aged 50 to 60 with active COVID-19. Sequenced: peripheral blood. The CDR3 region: CASSLTSGIQETQYF. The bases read TGTGCCAGCAGCTTGACTTCAGGGATACAAGAGACCCAGTACTTC.